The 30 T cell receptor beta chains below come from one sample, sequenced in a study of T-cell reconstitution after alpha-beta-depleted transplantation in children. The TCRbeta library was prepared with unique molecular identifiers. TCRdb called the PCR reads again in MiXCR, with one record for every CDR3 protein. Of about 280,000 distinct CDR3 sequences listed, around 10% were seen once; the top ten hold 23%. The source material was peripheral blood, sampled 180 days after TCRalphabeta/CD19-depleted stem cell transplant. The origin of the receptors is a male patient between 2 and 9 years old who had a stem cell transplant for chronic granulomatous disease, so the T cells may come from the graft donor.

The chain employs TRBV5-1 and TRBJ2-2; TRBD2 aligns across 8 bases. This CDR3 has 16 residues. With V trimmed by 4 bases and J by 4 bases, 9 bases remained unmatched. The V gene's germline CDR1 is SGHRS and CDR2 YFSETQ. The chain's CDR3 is CASSDIGRAFTGELFF. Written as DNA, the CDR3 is TGCGCCAGCAGCGATATCGGGAGGGCCTTCACCGGGGAGCTGTTTTTT.

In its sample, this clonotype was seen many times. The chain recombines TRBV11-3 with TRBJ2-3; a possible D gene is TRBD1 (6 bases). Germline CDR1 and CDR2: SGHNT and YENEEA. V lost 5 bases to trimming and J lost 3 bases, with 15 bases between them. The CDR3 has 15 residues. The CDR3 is CASSMGTLGTDTQYF. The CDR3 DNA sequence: TGTGCCAGCAGCATGGGGACACTGGGGACAGATACGCAGTATTTT.

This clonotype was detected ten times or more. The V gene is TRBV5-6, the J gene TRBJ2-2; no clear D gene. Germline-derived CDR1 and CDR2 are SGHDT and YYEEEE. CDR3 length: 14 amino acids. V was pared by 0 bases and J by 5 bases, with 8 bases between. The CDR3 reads CASSLGRITGELFF. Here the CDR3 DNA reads TGTGCCAGCAGCTTGGGTCGGATTACCGGGGAGCTGTTTTTT.

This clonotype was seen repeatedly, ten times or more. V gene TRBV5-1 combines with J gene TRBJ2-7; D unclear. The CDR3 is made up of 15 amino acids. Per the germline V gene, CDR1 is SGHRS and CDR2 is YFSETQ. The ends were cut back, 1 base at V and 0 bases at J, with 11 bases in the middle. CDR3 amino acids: CASSLRSSFSYEQYF. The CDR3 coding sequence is TGCGCCAGCAGCTTGAGGAGCTCTTTCTCCTACGAGCAGTACTTC.

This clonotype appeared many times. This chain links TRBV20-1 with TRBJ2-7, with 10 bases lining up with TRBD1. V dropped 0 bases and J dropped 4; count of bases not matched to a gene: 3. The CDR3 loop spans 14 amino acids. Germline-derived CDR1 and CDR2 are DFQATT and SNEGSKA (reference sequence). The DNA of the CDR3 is TGCAGTGCTAGAGAGGGGACAGGGGTGTACGAGCAGTACTTC. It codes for CSAREGTGVYEQYF.

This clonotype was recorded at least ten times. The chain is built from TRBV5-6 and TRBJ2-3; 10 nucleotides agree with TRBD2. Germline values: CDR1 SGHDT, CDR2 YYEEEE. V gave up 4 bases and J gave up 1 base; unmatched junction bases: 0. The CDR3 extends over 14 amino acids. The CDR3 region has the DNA TGTGCCAGCAGCGGGACTAGCGGCACAGATACGCAGTATTTT. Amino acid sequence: CASSGTSGTDTQYF.

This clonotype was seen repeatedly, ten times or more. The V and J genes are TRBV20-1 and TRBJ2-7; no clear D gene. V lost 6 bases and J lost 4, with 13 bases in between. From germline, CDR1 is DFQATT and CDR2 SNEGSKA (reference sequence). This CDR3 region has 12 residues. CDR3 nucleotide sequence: TGCAGTGCCCCGGATAGTCGGTACGAGCAGTACTTC. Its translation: CSAPDSRYEQYF.

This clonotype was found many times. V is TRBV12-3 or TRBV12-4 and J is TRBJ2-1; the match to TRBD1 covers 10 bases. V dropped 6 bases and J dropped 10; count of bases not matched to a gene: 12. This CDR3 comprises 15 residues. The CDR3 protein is CASRLTGGYSMEQFF. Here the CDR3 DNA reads TGTGCCAGCAGGCTGACAGGGGGCTATAGTATGGAGCAGTTCTTC.

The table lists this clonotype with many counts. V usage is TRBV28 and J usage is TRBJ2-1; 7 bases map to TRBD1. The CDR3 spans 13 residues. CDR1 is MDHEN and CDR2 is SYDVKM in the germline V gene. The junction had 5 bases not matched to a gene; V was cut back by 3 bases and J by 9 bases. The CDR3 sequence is CASSFFRGTEQFF. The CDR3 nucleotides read TGTGCCAGCAGTTTCTTCAGGGGGACTGAGCAGTTCTTC.

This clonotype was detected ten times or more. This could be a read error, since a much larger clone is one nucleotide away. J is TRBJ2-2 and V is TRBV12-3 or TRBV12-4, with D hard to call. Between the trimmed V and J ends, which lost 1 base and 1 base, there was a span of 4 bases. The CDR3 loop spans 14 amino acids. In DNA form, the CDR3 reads TGTGCCAGCAGTTTAGACCAGAACACCGGGGAGCTGTTTTTT. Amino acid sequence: CASSLDQNTGELFF.

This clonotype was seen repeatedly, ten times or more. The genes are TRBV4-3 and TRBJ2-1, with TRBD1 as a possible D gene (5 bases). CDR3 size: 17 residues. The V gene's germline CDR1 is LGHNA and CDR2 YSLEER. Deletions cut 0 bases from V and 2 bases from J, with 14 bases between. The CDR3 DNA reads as TGCGCCAGCAGCCAAGATATTTGGGGCGGTACCTACAATGAGCAGTTCTTC. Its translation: CASSQDIWGGTYNEQFF.

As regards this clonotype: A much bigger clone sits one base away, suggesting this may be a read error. The CDR3 DNA is TGCGCCAGCAGCTTGGGGGGGACAGAAGAGACCCAGAACTTC. This codes for CASSLGGTEETQNF. The rearrangement links TRBV5-1 to TRBJ2-5; 7 nucleotides align to TRBD1. The CDR3 extends over 14 amino acids. The germline V gene encodes CDR1 SGHRS and CDR2 YFSETQ.

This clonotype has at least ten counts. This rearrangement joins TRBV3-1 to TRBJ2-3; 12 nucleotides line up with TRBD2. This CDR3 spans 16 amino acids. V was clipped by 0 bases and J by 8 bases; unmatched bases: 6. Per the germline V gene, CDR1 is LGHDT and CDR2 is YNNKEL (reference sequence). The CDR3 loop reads CASSQETSGGPSTQYF. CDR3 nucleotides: TGTGCCAGCAGCCAAGAGACTAGCGGGGGTCCCAGTACGCAGTATTTT.

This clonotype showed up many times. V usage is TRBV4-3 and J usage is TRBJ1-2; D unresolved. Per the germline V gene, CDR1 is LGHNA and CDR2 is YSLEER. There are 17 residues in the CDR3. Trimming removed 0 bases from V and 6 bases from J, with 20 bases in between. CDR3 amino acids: CASSQDPRLKLTNGYTF. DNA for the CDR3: TGCGCCAGCAGCCAAGATCCGAGACTGAAACTAACTAATGGCTACACCTTC.

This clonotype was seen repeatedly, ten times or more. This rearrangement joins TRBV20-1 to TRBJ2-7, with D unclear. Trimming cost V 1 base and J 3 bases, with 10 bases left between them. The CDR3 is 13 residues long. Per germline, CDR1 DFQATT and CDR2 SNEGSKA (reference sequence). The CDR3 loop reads CSARGSTLYEQYF. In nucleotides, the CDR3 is TGCAGTGCTAGAGGCTCCACTCTCTACGAGCAGTACTTC.

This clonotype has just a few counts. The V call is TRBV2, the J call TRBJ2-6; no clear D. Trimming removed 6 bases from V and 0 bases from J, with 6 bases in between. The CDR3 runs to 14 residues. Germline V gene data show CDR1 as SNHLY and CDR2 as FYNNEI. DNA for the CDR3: TGTGCCAGCAGGGCAGACTCTGGGGCCAACGTCCTGACTTTC. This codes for CASRADSGANVLTF. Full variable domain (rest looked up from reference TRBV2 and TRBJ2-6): EPEVTQTPSHQVTQMGQEVILRCVPISNHLYFYWYRQILGQKVEFLVSFYNNEISEKSEIFDDQFSVERPDGSNFTLKIRSTKLEDSAMYFCASRADSGANVLTFGAGSRLTVL.

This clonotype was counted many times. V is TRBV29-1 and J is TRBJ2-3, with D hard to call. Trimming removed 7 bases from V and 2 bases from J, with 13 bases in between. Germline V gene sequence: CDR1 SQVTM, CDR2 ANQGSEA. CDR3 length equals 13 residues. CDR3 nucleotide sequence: TGCAGCGCTCTTATGGGCCTCACAGATACGCAGTATTTT. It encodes CSALMGLTDTQYF.

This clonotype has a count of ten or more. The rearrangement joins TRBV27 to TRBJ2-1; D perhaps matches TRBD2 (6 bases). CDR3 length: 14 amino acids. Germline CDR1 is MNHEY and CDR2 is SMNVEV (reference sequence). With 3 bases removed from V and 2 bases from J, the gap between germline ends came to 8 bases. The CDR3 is CASSFGGTYNEQFF. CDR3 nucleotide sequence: TGTGCCAGCAGTTTTGGAGGGACCTACAATGAGCAGTTCTTC.

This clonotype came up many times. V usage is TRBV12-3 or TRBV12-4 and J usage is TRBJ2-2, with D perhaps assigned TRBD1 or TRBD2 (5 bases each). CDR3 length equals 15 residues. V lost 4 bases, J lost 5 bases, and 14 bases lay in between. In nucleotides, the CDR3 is TGTGCCAGCAGTTCCGGGGACGGCCAAACCGGGGAGCTGTTTTTT. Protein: CASSSGDGQTGELFF.

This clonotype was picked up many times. CDR3 in amino acids: CASSLRPGTGGTEAFF. CDR3 coding DNA: TGTGCCAGCAGCTTAAGACCCGGGACAGGGGGCACTGAAGCTTTCTTT. The chain has TRBV7-2 and TRBJ1-1, with 11 bases that match TRBD1. The CDR3 totals 16 residues. Germline CDR1 SGHTA, CDR2 FQGNSA. J was trimmed by 4 bases and V by 2 bases; bases with no gene match: 6. Supplemented by reference TRBV7-2 and TRBJ1-1, the full variable domain reads GAGVSQSPSNKVTEKGKDVELRCDPISGHTALYWYRQSLGQGLEFLIYFQGNSAPDKSGLPSDRFSAERTGGSVSTLTIQRTQQEDSAVYLCASSLRPGTGGTEAFFGQGTRLTVV.

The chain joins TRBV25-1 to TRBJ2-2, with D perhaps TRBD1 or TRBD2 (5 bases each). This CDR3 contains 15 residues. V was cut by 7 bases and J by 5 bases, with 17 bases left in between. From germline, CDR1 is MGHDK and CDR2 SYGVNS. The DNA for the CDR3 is TGTGCCAGCAACAGAGGGGCTGGATCAACCGGGGAGCTGTTTTTT. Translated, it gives CASNRGAGSTGELFF.

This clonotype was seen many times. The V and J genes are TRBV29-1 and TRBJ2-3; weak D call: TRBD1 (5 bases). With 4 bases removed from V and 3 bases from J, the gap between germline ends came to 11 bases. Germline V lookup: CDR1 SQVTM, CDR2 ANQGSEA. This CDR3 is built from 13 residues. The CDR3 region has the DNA TGCAGCGTTGGGGGCAGGGTAACAGATACGCAGTATTTT. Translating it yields CSVGGRVTDTQYF.

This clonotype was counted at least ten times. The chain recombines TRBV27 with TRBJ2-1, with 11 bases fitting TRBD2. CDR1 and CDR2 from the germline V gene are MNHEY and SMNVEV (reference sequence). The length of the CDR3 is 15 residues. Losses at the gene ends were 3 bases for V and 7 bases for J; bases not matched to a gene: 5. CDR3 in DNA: TGTGCCAGCAGTTTCCTCCTAGCGGGAGGTAATGAGCAGTTCTTC. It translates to CASSFLLAGGNEQFF.

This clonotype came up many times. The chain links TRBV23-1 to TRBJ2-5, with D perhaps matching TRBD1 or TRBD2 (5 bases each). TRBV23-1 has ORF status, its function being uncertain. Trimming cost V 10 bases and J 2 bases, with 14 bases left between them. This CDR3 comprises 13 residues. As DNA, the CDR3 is TGCGCCACCCCCGGGACGGGGCAAGAGACCCAGTACTTC. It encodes CATPGTGQETQYF.

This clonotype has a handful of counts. The CDR3 DNA sequence: TGTGCCAGCAGTACAAAACGGGGGACAGGGGGTTTAATGAACACTGAAGCTTTCTTT. This codes for CASSTKRGTGGLMNTEAFF. The gene calls are TRBV12-3 or TRBV12-4 and TRBJ1-1; 11 nucleotides agree with TRBD1. The CDR3 loop spans 19 amino acids. J was trimmed by 0 bases and V by 5 bases; bases with no gene match: 14.

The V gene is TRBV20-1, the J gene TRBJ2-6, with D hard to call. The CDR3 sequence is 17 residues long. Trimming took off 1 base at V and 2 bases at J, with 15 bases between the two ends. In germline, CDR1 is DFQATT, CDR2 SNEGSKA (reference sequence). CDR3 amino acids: CSARGAGPPAGANVLTF. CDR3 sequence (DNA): TGCAGTGCTAGAGGGGCAGGTCCTCCCGCTGGGGCCAACGTCCTGACTTTC.

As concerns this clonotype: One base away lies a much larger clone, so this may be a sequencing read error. CDR3 DNA: TGTGCCTGGAGTGTACCGGGGACCGGGGGCCGGACTGAAGCTTTCTTT. Its protein is CAWSVPGTGGRTEAFF. This chain uses TRBV30 with TRBJ1-1; possibly TRBD1 for D (6 bases). The CDR3 is 16 amino acids. CDR1 and CDR2 (germline): GTSNPN, SVGIG (reference sequence). Trimming took off 0 bases at V and 5 bases at J, with 19 bases between the two ends.

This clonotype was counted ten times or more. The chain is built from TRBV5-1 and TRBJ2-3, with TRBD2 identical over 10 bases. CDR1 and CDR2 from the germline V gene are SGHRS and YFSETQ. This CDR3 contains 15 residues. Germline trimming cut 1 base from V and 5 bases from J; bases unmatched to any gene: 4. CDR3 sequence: CASSLRAGGQDTQYF. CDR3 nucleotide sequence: TGCGCCAGCAGCTTGAGAGCGGGGGGGCAAGATACGCAGTATTTT.

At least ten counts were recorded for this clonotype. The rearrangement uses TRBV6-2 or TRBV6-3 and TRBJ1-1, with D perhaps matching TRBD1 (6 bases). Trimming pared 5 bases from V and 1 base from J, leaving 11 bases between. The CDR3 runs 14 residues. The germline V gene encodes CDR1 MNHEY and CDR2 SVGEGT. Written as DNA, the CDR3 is TGTGCCAGCAGTGGACCCAGGGGGAACACTGAAGCTTTCTTT. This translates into CASSGPRGNTEAFF.

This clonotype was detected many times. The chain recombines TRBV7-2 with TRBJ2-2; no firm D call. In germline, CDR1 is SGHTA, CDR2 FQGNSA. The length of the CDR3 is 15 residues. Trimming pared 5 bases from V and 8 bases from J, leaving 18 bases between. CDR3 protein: CASSPQTESMGELFF. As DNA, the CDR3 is TGTGCCAGCAGCCCCCAAACGGAGTCCATGGGGGAGCTGTTTTTT.